This is a list of T cell receptor beta chains from one sample in a study of patients and donors after allogeneic stem cell transplantation. TCRdb reanalysed the RT-PCR reads using MiXCR and keeps one entry per CDR3 protein. The sample lists fewer than 30,000 distinct CDR3 sequences, 7% to 8.5% occurring once. Source material: blood, either unsorted or a sorted T cell fraction (not recorded which). These receptors all stem from a human donor who was either an allogeneic HSCT recipient or a stem cell or donor lymphocyte infusion donor (not recorded which). It is not recorded whose cells these are; they may come from a transplant donor. CDR3s leave out the opening cysteine and the closing phenylalanine or tryptophan.

>TRBV12-3/TRBV12-4|TRBJ2-3
ASSLLNTQY
>TRBV2|TRBJ1-3
ASSDGLPSSGNTIY
>TRBV28|TRBJ1-4
ASSLSGEGREKLF
>TRBV2|TRBJ2-1
ASRGLAGESYNEQF
>TRBV24-1|TRBJ2-7
ATSDPDSVSEQY
>TRBV14|TRBJ1-2
ASSQEGDLYGYT
>TRBV7-9|TRBJ1-2
ASSFEAGYGYT
>TRBV28|TRBJ2-7
ASSTTAASVGDEQY
>TRBV12-3/TRBV12-4|TRBJ2-4
ASSLRTAKNIQY
>TRBV6-1|TRBJ1-6
ASSDLLGTPLH
>TRBV7-9|TRBJ1-5
ASSTGTGVSQPQH
>TRBV28|TRBJ1-3
ASSFIDRAMGNTIY
>TRBV6-1|TRBJ1-2
ASSENPWNYGYT
>TRBV18|TRBJ2-7
ASSGGLVGYEQY
>TRBV10-3|TRBJ1-1
AAGTGVLGTEAF
>TRBV12-3/TRBV12-4|TRBJ2-3
ASSLETGRTDTQY
>TRBV7-9|TRBJ1-1
ASSPRVHGEAF
>TRBV30|TRBJ1-1
AWSASGRRSGVNTEAF
>TRBV28|TRBJ2-7
ASSSEGGAYEQY
>TRBV4-1|TRBJ1-2
ASSQDPGRTNYGYT
>TRBV19|TRBJ2-2
ASSRRDTGELF
>TRBV5-1|TRBJ2-2
ASSFLAGVGTGELF
>TRBV4-1|TRBJ2-3
ASSQDQQGGTTDTQY
>TRBV5-1|TRBJ2-5
ASQTPGGTQY
>TRBV9|TRBJ1-4
ASSGGTGPNEKLF
>TRBV3-1|TRBJ1-5
ASGTGSGNQPQH
>TRBV5-1|TRBJ1-6
ASSLTWDRESPLH
>TRBV5-4|TRBJ2-7
ASSSFSGLPGEQY
>TRBV9|TRBJ1-1
ASSGSGQLEAF
>TRBV7-6|TRBJ1-2
ASSLDSGGYGYT
>TRBV6-5|TRBJ1-5
ASSYPTEDRAQPQH
>TRBV7-9|TRBJ1-1
ASSFSVEAF
>TRBV4-1|TRBJ2-5
ASSQEQGIGTQY
>TRBV27|TRBJ1-1
ASSGWGDTEAF
>TRBV28|TRBJ2-7
ASSISGRGEQY
>TRBV28|TRBJ1-5
ASTIGGSNQPQH
>TRBV7-9|TRBJ1-4
ASSLVGVGEKLF
>TRBV18|TRBJ1-5
ASSPGQGANQPQH
>TRBV18|TRBJ1-1
ASSPPSVTEAF
>TRBV5-6|TRBJ2-5
ASSSGLLETQY
>TRBV5-4|TRBJ2-4
ASSLDTSRKNIQY
>TRBV5-1|TRBJ2-3
ASSMTRSGDTQY
>TRBV9|TRBJ2-2
ASSVESRLETGELF
>TRBV7-9|TRBJ2-1
ASSPPRPPALNEQF
>TRBV5-5|TRBJ1-5
ASSSLPTGVSNQPQH
>TRBV4-1|TRBJ2-5
ASSWGLAEETQY
>TRBV4-2|TRBJ1-5
ASSQEGTARQPQH
>TRBV11-3|TRBJ2-1
ASSSRGSYNEQF
>TRBV7-3|TRBJ2-6
ASSRPGGGASGANVLT
>TRBV7-9|TRBJ1-1
ASRQQMNTEAF
>TRBV7-9|TRBJ1-2
ASRIEGRNYGYT